What follows are 15 T cell receptor beta chains derived from one specimen sequenced in a study of vaccination and CD4 T cells after COVID-19. Cultured CD4+ T-cell DNA underwent Oncomine TCR Beta short-read sequencing. TCRdb redid the calling of the PCR reads with MiXCR, one entry per CDR3 protein. The top ten clones hold 16% of a sample with approximately 7,600 distinct CDR3 sequences, less than 75% of them seen once. The sample's treatment: approximately 11-day PBMC culture with coronavirus spike peptide pools or control peptides (ViraFEST assay). Their antigens are not known. Sequencing was done on a sample of CD4+ T cells from blood, cultured in vitro. These receptors were obtained from a human donor who had recovered from COVID-19.

As for this clonotype: The germline gene is not matched at one end of the junction; a read error may be the cause. The chain links TRBV7-7 to TRBJ2-2, with D perhaps TRBD1 (5 bases). The CDR3 has 16 amino acids. From germline, CDR1 is SSHAT and CDR2 FNYEAQ (reference sequence). The CDR3 is CASSLGASYNTGELFF. The CDR3 coding sequence is TGTGCTAGCAGCTTAGGGGCCAGCTATAACACCGGGGAGCTGTTTTTT.

The chain joins TRBV20-1 to TRBJ2-7; D possibly corresponds to TRBD2 (6 bases). From germline, CDR1 is DFQATT and CDR2 SNEGSKA (reference sequence). CDR3 size: 12 residues. V was clipped by 6 bases and J by 3 bases, with 12 bases between them. This CDR3 reads CSARRAHYEQYF. In DNA, the CDR3 is TGCAGTGCCAGGAGGGCCCACTACGAGCAGTACTTC.

This clonotype was found once. The rearrangement links TRBV7-8 to TRBJ2-7; TRBD2 matches 9 bases. CDR1 is SGHVS and CDR2 is FQNEAQ in the germline V gene. The V gene end was trimmed by 4 bases and the J gene end by 3 bases; junction bases not matched to a gene: 10. The CDR3 totals 16 residues. The CDR3 sequence is CASSSISSGNRYEQYF. CDR3 sequence (DNA): TGTGCCAGCAGCTCTATTTCTAGCGGGAACCGCTACGAGCAGTACTTC.

The chain is built from TRBV29-1 and TRBJ1-5, with 7 bases identical to TRBD1. The V segment lost 7 bases and the J segment 5 bases; nucleotides outside the gene matches: 20. Germline V gene sequence: CDR1 SQVTM, CDR2 ANQGSEA. The CDR3 totals 17 residues. The CDR3 DNA reads as TGCAGCGGCATTCGGCCCGACAGGGAATACATCCATCAGCCCCAGCATTTT. This codes for CSGIRPDREYIHQPQHF.

The chain links TRBV7-2 to TRBJ1-2; 7 bases agree with TRBD1. The CDR3 has 12 amino acids. CDR1 is SGHTA and CDR2 is FQGNSA in the germline V gene. V lost 4 bases, J lost 8 bases, and 4 bases stayed unmatched. CDR3 DNA sequence: TGTGCCAGCAGCTCAGGGGGAGTCGGCTACACCTTC. This sequence encodes CASSSGGVGYTF.

The rearrangement uses TRBV7-2 and TRBJ2-7; no reliable D call. CDR1 is SGHTA, CDR2 FQGNSA, per germline. The CDR3 consists of 16 residues. V was shortened by 4 bases and J by 4 bases, with 20 bases between the two germline ends. CDR3 DNA: TGTGCCAGCAGCTATCCTGGTGGCAGCGTCCAATACGAGCAGTACTTC. Translating it yields CASSYPGGSVQYEQYF.

V and J are TRBV28 and TRBJ1-6; TRBD1 might be the D (6 bases). This CDR3 has 13 amino acids. The ends were cut back, 6 bases at V and 7 bases at J, with 10 bases in the middle. The germline V gene has CDR1 MDHEN and CDR2 SYDVKM. Written as DNA, the CDR3 is TGTGCCAGCAGACAGGGCCCAAATTCACCCCTCCACTTT. Protein product: CASRQGPNSPLHF.

J is TRBJ1-2 and V is TRBV5-1, with D perhaps TRBD1 (6 bases). CDR1 is SGHRS and CDR2 is YFSETQ in the germline V gene. The V gene lost 1 base and the J gene lost 7 bases, with 11 bases spanning the gap. This CDR3 has 13 residues. The CDR3, as DNA: TGCGCCAGCAGCTTGATACAGGGACCTGGCTACACCTTC. This gives the protein CASSLIQGPGYTF.

The chain links TRBV6-1 to TRBJ2-5, with 9 bases lining up with TRBD1. Germline CDR1 MNHNS, CDR2 SASEGT. J was trimmed by 6 bases and V by 4 bases; bases with no gene match: 6. This CDR3 region has 14 residues. CDR3 residues: CASSAPTGGKTQYF. CDR3 DNA sequence: TGTGCCAGCAGTGCCCCCACAGGGGGCAAGACCCAGTACTTC.

The V and J genes are TRBV6-1 and TRBJ2-5; maybe TRBD2 (6 bases). The CDR3 covers 16 residues. Trimming took 3 bases from V and 1 from J, leaving 15 bases between them. Germline CDR1 MNHNS, CDR2 SASEGT. CDR3 amino acids: CASSDPSWEAQETQYF. The CDR3 DNA sequence: TGTGCCAGCAGTGACCCCAGCTGGGAGGCCCAAGAGACCCAGTACTTC.

This clonotype was counted once. The chain employs TRBV20-1 and TRBJ2-1; 8 positions match TRBD2. From germline, CDR1 is DFQATT and CDR2 SNEGSKA (reference sequence). The CDR3 runs to 14 residues. J gave up 5 bases and V 2 bases, and 5 bases lay outside the gene matches. The CDR3 DNA follows: TGCAGTGCTAGACGTAGCGGGATCCACAATGAGCAGTTCTTC. It codes for CSARRSGIHNEQFF.

This rearrangement joins TRBV7-8 to TRBJ1-1; D possibly corresponds to TRBD1 (6 bases). The CDR3 runs to 13 residues. CDR1 and CDR2 (germline): SGHVS, FQNEAQ. The V end lost 6 bases, the J end lost 5 bases, and 13 bases lay between the germline ends. CDR3 protein: CASRTTGITEAFF. The CDR3 nucleotides are TGTGCCAGCAGAACTACAGGGATAACTGAAGCTTTCTTT.

The chain links TRBV6-1 to TRBJ1-6; 8 nucleotides line up with TRBD1. This CDR3 has 17 residues. J was trimmed by 7 bases and V by 2 bases; bases with no gene match: 10. Germline V CDR1 and CDR2: MNHNS, SASEGT. The CDR3 sequence is CASSELAGGRGNSPLHF. CDR3 DNA: TGTGCCAGCAGTGAACTCGCAGGGGGCAGGGGGAATTCACCCCTCCACTTT.

The chain employs TRBV15 and TRBJ2-7, with a tentative D call TRBD1 (6 bases). The CDR3 is made up of 15 amino acids. The V gene lost 0 bases and the J gene lost 5 bases, with 14 bases spanning the gap. From germline, CDR1 is LNHNV and CDR2 YYDKDF (reference sequence). The CDR3 is CATSRESPGQDEQYF. The DNA for the CDR3 is TGTGCCACCAGCAGAGAATCCCCGGGACAAGACGAGCAGTACTTC.

The V gene is TRBV11-2, the J gene TRBJ1-1; no firm D call. Germline values: CDR1 SGHAT, CDR2 FQNNGV. The CDR3 runs 16 residues. V lost 0 bases and J lost 5, with 16 bases in between. The CDR3 spells CASSLDRSGMGTEAFF. The CDR3 nucleotides read TGTGCCAGCAGCTTAGATCGTTCGGGGATGGGGACTGAAGCTTTCTTT. Full variable domain (outside the CDR3, taken from reference TRBV11-2 and TRBJ1-1): EAGVAQSPRYKIIEKRQSVAFWCNPISGHATLYWYQQILGQGPKLLIQFQNNGVVDDSQLPKDRFSAERLKGVDSTLKIQPAKLEDSAVYLCASSLDRSGMGTEAFFGQGTRLTVV.